The 9 T cell receptor beta chains given below trace back to one sample, sequenced in a study of OX40 agonist ivuxolimab in advanced cancers. The table came from immunoSEQ multiplex PCR; TCRdb's copy has only in-frame clones and leaves some out. The data contain 40,000 to 50,000 clones, less than 90% of them singletons. The sequencing here drew on CD4+ or CD8+ T cells sorted from blood, taken in a trial of the OX40 agonist ivuxolimab. The receptors originated from an adult with an advanced solid tumor such as melanoma, head and neck, liver or kidney cancer.

The CDR3, as DNA: TGTGCCAGCAGCTTAGTTATAAACACTGAAGCTTTCTTT. Protein: CASSLVINTEAFF. The chain is built from TRBV7-2 and TRBJ1-1; D is uncertain. The germline V and J ends were trimmed by 1 base and 2 bases, with 5 bases remaining between them. There are 13 residues in the CDR3. Germline-derived CDR1 and CDR2 are SGHTA and FQGNSA.

The J gene is TRBJ2-5, the V gene TRBV7-3; D might be TRBD1 (5 bases). The CDR3 runs 13 residues. Between the trimmed V and J ends, which lost 4 bases and 3 bases, there was a span of 9 bases. The germline gives CDR1 SGHTA, CDR2 FQGTGA. Here the CDR3 DNA reads TGTGCCAGCAGCTCAGGACACAAAGAGACCCAGTACTTC. Protein product: CASSSGHKETQYF.

This clone was detected a few times. V usage is TRBV5-1 and J usage is TRBJ2-7; 7 bases fit TRBD1. V lost 1 base and J lost 3; bases outside the gene matches: 4. This CDR3 spans 14 amino acids. Germline V lookup: CDR1 SGHRS, CDR2 YFSETQ. DNA of the CDR3: TGCGCCAGCAGCTTGAGTCCAGGGGGCTACGAGCAGTACTTC. It encodes CASSLSPGGYEQYF.

This clone was picked up a small number of times. The chain links TRBV7-2 to TRBJ1-5; D is unresolved. The V end was cut by 4 bases, the J end by 3 bases, with 7 bases between. Germline assignment: CDR1 SGHTA and CDR2 FQGNSA. CDR3 length: 13 residues. In DNA, the CDR3 is TGTGCCAGCAGCTCCCAGATCAATCAGCCCCAGCATTTT. It codes for CASSSQINQPQHF.

The V call is TRBV4-3, the J call TRBJ2-7; D is uncertain. V shed 4 bases and J shed 1 base, with 8 bases lying between them. Looked up from germline, CDR1 is LGHNA and CDR2 is YSLEER. The length of the CDR3 is 13 residues. The CDR3 region has the DNA TGCGCCAGCAGCCGTCGATTATCCTACGAGCAGTACTTC. Residues: CASSRRLSYEQYF.

This clone was picked up one time. The chain is built from TRBV18 and TRBJ2-7; maybe TRBD2 (5 bases). Germline V lookup: CDR1 KGHSH, CDR2 LQKENI. Trimming took 0 bases from V and 7 from J, leaving 13 bases between them. The CDR3 is 14 amino acids. In DNA, the CDR3 is TGTGCCAGCTCACCACCGTCGAGGCCGGGGGAGCAGTACTTC. Its protein product is CASSPPSRPGEQYF.

The chain links TRBV5-1 to TRBJ2-3; the match to TRBD1 covers 7 bases. In germline, CDR1 is SGHRS, CDR2 YFSETQ. This CDR3 has 15 amino acids. With V trimmed by 3 bases and J by 5 bases, 9 bases remained unmatched. The CDR3 is CASSSGTVGKDTQYF. The CDR3 DNA is TGCGCCAGCAGCTCTGGGACAGTGGGGAAAGATACGCAGTATTTT.

The chain recombines TRBV6-5 with TRBJ1-1; D remains ambiguous. The germline V gene encodes CDR1 MNHEY and CDR2 SVGAGI. V was pared by 6 bases and J by 5 bases, with 10 bases between. The CDR3 length is 12 residues. This chain's CDR3 is CASRTRGTEAFF. The CDR3 DNA is TGTGCCAGCAGGACGCGGGGTACTGAAGCTTTCTTT.

The chain has TRBV9 and TRBJ2-5; perhaps TRBD2 as D (6 bases). Germline V CDR1 and CDR2: SGDLS, YYNGEE. The V end lost 0 bases, the J end lost 3 bases, and 12 bases lay between the germline ends. The length of the CDR3 is 15 residues. The CDR3 DNA reads TGTGCCAGCAGCGTAGCCGGGACTGCAAAAGAGACCCAGTACTTC. This codes for CASSVAGTAKETQYF.